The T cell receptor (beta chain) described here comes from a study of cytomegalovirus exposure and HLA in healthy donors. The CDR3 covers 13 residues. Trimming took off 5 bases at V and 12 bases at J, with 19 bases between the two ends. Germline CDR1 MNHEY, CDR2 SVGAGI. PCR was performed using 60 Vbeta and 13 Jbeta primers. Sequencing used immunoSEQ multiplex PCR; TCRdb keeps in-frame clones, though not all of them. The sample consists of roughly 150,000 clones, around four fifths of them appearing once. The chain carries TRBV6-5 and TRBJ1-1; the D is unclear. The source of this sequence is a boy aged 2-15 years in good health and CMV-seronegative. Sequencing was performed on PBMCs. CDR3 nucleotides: TGTGCCAGCAGTAGAAGCGAGGGAATGTATCCTTTCTTT. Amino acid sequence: CASSRSEGMYPFF.